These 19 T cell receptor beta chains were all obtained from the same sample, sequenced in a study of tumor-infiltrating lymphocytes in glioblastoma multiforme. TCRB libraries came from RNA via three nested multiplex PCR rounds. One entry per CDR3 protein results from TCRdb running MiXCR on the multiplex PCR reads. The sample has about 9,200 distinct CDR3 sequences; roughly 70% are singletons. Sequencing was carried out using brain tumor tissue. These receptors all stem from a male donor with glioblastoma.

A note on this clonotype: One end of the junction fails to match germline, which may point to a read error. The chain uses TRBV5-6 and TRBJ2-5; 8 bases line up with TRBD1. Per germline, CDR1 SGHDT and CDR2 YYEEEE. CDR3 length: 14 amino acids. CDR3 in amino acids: CANSFGTGRETQYF. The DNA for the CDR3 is TGTGCCAACAGCTTCGGGACAGGTCGAGAGACCCAGTACTTC.

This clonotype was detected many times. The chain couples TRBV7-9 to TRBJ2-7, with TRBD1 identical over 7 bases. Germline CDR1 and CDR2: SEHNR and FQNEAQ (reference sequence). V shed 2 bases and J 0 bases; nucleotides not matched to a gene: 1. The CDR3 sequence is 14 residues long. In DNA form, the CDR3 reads TGTGCCAGCAGCTTACGGGACAGCTCCTACGAGCAGTACTTC. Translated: CASSLRDSSYEQYF.

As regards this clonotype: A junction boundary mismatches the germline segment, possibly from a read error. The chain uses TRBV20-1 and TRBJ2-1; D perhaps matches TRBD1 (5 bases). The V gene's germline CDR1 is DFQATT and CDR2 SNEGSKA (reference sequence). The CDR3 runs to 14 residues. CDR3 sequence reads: CSASDEAGLYEQFF. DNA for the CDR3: TGCAGTGCTAGTGATGAGGCAGGGTTGTATGAACAGTTCTTC.

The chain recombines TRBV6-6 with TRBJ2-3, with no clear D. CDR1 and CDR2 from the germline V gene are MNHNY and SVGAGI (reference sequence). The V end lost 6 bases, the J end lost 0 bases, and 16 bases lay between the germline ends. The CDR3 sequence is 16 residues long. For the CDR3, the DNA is TGTGCCAGCAGCTCCGTTTGGGCCGGTAGCACAGATACGCAGTATTTT. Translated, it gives CASSSVWAGSTDTQYF.

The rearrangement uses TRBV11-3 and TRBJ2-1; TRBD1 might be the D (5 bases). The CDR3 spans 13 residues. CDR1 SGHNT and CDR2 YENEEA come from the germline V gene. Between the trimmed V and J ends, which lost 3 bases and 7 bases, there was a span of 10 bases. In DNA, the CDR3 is TGTGCCAGCAGCTTCACAAAGGGGAATGAGCAGTTCTTC. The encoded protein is CASSFTKGNEQFF.

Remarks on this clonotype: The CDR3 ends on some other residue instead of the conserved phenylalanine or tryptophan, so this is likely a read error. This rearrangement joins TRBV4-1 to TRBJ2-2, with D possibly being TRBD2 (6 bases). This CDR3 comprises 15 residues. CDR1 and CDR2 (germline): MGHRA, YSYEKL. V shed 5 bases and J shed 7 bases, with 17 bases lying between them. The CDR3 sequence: CASSSHGGLGGELFI. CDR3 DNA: TGCGCCAGCAGCTCCCACGGAGGGCTCGGCGGGGAGCTGTTTATC.

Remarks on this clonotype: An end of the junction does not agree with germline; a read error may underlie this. CDR3: CSVASPGGAGELFF. Here the CDR3 DNA reads TGCAGCGTTGCGAGTCCAGGGGGGGCCGGGGAGTTGTTTTTT. This sequence joins TRBV29-1 and TRBJ2-2, with D perhaps being TRBD1 or TRBD2 (7 bases each). The CDR3 length is 14 residues. Per germline, CDR1 SQVTM and CDR2 ANQGSEA.

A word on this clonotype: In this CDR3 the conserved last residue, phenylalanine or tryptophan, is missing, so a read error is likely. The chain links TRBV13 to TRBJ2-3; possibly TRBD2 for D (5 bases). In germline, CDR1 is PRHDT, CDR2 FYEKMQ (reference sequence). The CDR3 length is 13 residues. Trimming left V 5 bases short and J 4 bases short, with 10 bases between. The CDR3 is CASSPGSADTQYL. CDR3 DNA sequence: TGTGCCAGCAGCCCTGGGAGTGCAGATACGCAGTATTTG.

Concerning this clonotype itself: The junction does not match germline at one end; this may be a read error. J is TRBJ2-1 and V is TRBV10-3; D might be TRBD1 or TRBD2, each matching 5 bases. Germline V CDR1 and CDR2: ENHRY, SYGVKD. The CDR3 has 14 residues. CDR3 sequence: CATRPGPRYNEQFF. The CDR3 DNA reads TGTGCCACGCGACCGGGACCCCGATACAATGAGCAGTTCTTT.

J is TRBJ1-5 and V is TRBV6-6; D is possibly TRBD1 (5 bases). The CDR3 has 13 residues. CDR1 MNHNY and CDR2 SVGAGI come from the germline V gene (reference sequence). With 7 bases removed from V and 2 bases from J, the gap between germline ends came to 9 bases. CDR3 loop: CASMAQGNQPQHF. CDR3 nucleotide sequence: TGTGCCAGCATGGCACAGGGCAATCAGCCCCAGCATTTT.

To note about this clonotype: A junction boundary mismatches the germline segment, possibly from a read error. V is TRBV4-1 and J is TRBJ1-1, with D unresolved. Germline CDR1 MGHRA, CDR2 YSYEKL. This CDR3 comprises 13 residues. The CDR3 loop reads CATSQEISTEAFF. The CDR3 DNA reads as TGCGCCACCAGCCAGGAGATTTCGACTGAGGCTTTCTTT.

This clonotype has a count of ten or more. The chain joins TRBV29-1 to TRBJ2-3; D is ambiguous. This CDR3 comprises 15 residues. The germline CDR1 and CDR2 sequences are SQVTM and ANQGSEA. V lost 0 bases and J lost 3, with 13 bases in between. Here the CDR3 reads CSVEDPLPWTDTQYF. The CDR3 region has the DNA TGCAGCGTTGAAGATCCCCTTCCCTGGACAGATACGCAGTATTTT.

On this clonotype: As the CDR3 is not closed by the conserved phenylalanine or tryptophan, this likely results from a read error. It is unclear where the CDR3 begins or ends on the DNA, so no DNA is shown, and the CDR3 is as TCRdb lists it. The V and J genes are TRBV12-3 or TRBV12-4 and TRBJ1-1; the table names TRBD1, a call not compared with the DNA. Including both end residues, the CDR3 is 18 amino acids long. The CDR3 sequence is CASTPGGQDTFLNTEAFL.

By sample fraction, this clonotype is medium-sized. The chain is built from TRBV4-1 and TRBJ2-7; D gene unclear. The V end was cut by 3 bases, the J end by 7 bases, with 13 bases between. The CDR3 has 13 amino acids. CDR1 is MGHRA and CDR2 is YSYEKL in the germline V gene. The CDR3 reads CASSHGRVSEQYF. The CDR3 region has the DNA TGCGCCAGCAGCCACGGCCGGGTTAGTGAGCAGTACTTC.

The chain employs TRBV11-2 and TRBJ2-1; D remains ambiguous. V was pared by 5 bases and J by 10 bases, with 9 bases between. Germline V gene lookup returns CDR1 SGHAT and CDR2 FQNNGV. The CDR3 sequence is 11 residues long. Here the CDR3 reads CASSTVREQFF. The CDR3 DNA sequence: TGTGCCAGCAGCACCGTTCGGGAGCAGTTCTTC.

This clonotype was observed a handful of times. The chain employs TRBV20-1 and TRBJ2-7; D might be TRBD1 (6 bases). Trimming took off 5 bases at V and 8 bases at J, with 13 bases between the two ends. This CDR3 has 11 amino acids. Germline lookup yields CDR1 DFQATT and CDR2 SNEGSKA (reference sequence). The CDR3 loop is CSAGQTGKQYF. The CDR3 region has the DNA TGCAGTGCTGGTCAAACAGGGAAGCAGTACTTC.

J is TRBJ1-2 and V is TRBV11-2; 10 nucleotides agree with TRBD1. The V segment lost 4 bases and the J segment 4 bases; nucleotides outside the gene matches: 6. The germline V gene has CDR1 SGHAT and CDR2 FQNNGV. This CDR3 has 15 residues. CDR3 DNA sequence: TGTGCCAGCAGCTCGGGGACAGGGGTGGGCTATGGCTACACCTTC. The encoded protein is CASSSGTGVGYGYTF.

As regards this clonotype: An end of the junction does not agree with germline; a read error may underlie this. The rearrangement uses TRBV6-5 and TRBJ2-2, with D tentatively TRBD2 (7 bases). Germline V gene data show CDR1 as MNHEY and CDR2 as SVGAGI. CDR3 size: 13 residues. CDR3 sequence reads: CASSYVGRGGAVF. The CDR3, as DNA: TGTGCCAGCAGTTATGTAGGGAGGGGGGGAGCTGTTTTT.

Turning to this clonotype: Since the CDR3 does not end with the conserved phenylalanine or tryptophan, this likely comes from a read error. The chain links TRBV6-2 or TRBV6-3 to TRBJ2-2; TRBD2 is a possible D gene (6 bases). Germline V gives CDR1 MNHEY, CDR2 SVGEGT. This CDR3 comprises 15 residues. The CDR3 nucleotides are TGCGCCGGCAGTTACGGTGGGGCGGGGACCGGGGAGCTGTTTTTG. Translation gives CAGSYGGAGTGELFL.